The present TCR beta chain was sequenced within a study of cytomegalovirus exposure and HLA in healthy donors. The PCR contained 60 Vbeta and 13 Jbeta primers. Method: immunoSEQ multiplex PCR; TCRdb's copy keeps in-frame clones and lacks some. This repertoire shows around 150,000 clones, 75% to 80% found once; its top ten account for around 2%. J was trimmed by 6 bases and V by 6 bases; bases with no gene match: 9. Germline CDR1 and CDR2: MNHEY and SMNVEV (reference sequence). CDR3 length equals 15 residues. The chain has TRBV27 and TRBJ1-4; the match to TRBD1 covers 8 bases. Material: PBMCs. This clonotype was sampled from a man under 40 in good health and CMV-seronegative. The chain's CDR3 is CASRRGQEDYEKLFF. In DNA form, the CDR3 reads TGTGCCAGCAGAAGGGGACAGGAAGATTATGAAAAACTGTTTTTT.